What follows is one TCR beta chain and its context. The sample originates from a study of response to subunit inactivated influenza vaccine. One entry per CDR3 protein, called by TCRdb with MiXCR from the RT-PCR reads. This sample has about 540,000 distinct CDR3 sequences; approximately 20% occur once, and the top ten carry about 2.8%. CDR1 and CDR2 from the germline V gene are MGHDK and SYGVNS. There are 14 residues in the CDR3. V shed 4 bases and J shed 6 bases, with 15 bases lying between them. The same data also contributed to another study, on T cells expressing NK-cell markers. As that study records: UMIs accompanied the 5'RACE template switching by which TCR beta cDNA was made.

This TCR was sampled from a man over 45 who received an inactivated influenza vaccine. This chain connects TRBV25-1 to TRBJ1-2; D uncertain. Sample: CD4+ T cells sorted from PBMCs, taken about 12 days after vaccination. The DNA of the CDR3 is TGTGCCAGCAGTGGAGAGATCGTGAAACATGGCTACACCTTC. This translates into CASSGEIVKHGYTF.